This T cell receptor (beta chain) appears in the sequencing data of a study of response to subunit inactivated influenza vaccine. Study-wide results and caveats: Authors proposed each seasonal influenza vaccination draws in few new T cells.

Each CDR3 protein gets one entry after TCRdb re-called the RT-PCR reads with MiXCR. The table records 500,000 to 600,000 distinct CDR3 sequences, approximately 15% of them present only once. As to this clonotype: The target antigen is unknown.

The V end lost 3 bases, the J end lost 0 bases, and 9 bases lay between the germline ends. The CDR3 length is 15 residues. Germline V gives CDR1 LGHDT, CDR2 YNNKEL (reference sequence). The TCR was taken from a man between 45 and 75 years old who received an inactivated influenza vaccine. This chain connects TRBV3-1 to TRBJ2-1; D is unresolved. This specimen consisted of CD4+ T cells sorted from PBMCs, obtained 23 months after vaccination. This CDR3 is CASSHSVSSYNEQFF. The DNA of the CDR3 is TGTGCCAGCAGCCACTCAGTGAGCTCCTACAATGAGCAGTTCTTC.